These 5 T cell receptor gamma chains were all obtained from the same sample, sequenced in a study of Vδ1+ human thymocytes. Findings and caveats of the study: Thymic TRG and TRD repertoires appeared highly polyclonal.

RNA was extracted from the cells and then reverse transcribed. The CDR3 regions were amplified by multiplex PCR from V-gene primers to a constant-region primer. TCRdb fed the multiplex PCR reads into CATT to redo clone calling. The repertoire includes some 9,000 gamma-chain clones, roughly three fifths of them detected once, and 1.4% to 1.5% sits in the top ten. Which antigens these TCRs recognize remains unknown. Sequencing used Vdelta1+ gamma-delta thymocytes from the thymus. Subset indicated: FACS-sorted CD3+ TCRalphabeta- TCRVdelta1+ TCRVdelta2- thymocytes. Receptors originate from a girl under three years old who had congenital heart surgery.

This clone was seen a few times. V usage is TRGV3 and J usage is TRGJ1 or TRGJ2. Germline loops: CDR1 VTNTFY, CDR2 YDVSTARD (reference sequence). The V and J ends lost 0 bases and 8 bases, in that order; junction bases with no gene match: 1. The CDR3 runs to 11 residues. The CDR3 loop is CATWDRNKKLF. Written as DNA, the CDR3 is TGTGCCACCTGGGACAGGAATAAGAAACTCTTT.

The rearrangement uses TRGV2 and TRGJ1 or TRGJ2. TCRdb lists no J gene, so it was determined here by aligning the DNA to germline. This CDR3 is built from 13 residues. CDR1 is EGSNGY, CDR2 YDSYNSKV, per germline. Germline trimming cut 2 bases from V and 6 bases from J; bases unmatched to any gene: 7. The chain's CDR3 is CATWDERSYKKLF. The CDR3 DNA is TGTGCCACCTGGGACGAGCGGAGTTATAAGAAACTCTTT.

The V gene is TRGV2, the J gene TRGJ1 or TRGJ2. As TCRdb names no J gene, one was assigned here on the basis of a DNA match to germline. J gave up 11 bases and V 0 bases, and 7 bases lay outside the gene matches. Per the germline V gene, CDR1 is EGSNGY and CDR2 is YDSYNSKV. CDR3 length equals 12 residues. CDR3 sequence (DNA): TGTGCCACCTGGGACGGGCGATTTGAGAAACTCTTT. Protein sequence: CATWDGRFEKLF.

Only one count was recorded for this clone. The gene calls are TRGV5 and TRGJ1 or TRGJ2. TCRdb lists no J gene, so it was determined here by aligning the DNA to germline. The CDR3 has 14 residues. The J segment lost 3 bases and the V segment lost 3 bases, leaving 8 bases of the junction unmatched. Germline loops: CDR1 VINAFY, CDR2 YDVSNSKD. Here the CDR3 reads CATWDRDSYYKKLF. DNA of the CDR3: TGTGCCACCTGGGACCGAGACAGTTATTATAAGAAACTCTTT.

This clone was recorded a few times. This rearrangement joins TRGV2 to TRGJ1 or TRGJ2. The CDR3 is made up of 15 amino acids. Per the germline V gene, CDR1 is EGSNGY and CDR2 is YDSYNSKV. V dropped 0 bases and J dropped 2; count of bases not matched to a gene: 7. CDR3 nucleotides: TGTGCCACCTGGGACGGGCGGGGTGATTATTATAAGAAACTCTTT. It translates to CATWDGRGDYYKKLF.